Listed here is a single T cell receptor (beta chain). What it recognizes is unknown. Germline assignment: CDR1 SGHVS and CDR2 FNYEAQ. This CDR3 contains 14 residues. The V end was cut by 2 bases, the J end by 7 bases, with 15 bases between. This PCR relied on a set of 60 Vbeta primers and 13 Jbeta primers. Measured with immunoSEQ multiplex PCR; TCRdb has only the in-frame clones, and not every one. This sample has about 160,000 clones; around 72% occur once, and the top ten carry around 2.5%. The data belong to a study of cytomegalovirus exposure and HLA in healthy donors. Whole-study results and caveats: There were some V segments, including TRBV6-2 and TRBV6-3, excluded as indistinguishable. Reportedly, TCR beta sequences accurately predicted HLA-A and HLA-B alleles in most subjects. Roughly even sequencing depth across donors was the assumption behind the presence/absence analyses.

The receptor comes from a female donor in good health and CMV-seronegative. Material: PBMCs. The chain uses TRBV7-6 and TRBJ2-7; a possible D gene is TRBD2 (5 bases). The CDR3 is CASSLRTSPLEQYF. DNA for the CDR3: TGTGCCAGCAGCTTACGGACTTCACCCCTGGAGCAGTACTTC.